Sequencing of this TCR beta chain was carried out in a study of cytomegalovirus exposure and HLA in healthy donors. PCR was performed using 60 Vbeta and 13 Jbeta primers. TCRdb's table, derived via immunoSEQ multiplex PCR, lists solely in-frame clones and lacks some. The sample table sets out fewer than 70,000 clones. The CDR3 is 12 amino acids. Germline V gene lookup returns CDR1 SGHRS and CDR2 YFSETQ. With 8 bases clipped from V and 0 bases from J, the junction kept 2 bases outside the gene matches. As to this clone: Its specificity is not known.

Study-level points and caveats: Another analysis was done later, and it associated fewer than 20,000 TCR beta sequences with HLA alleles at 0.05 false discovery rate.

This chain connects TRBV5-1 to TRBJ2-7; 7 bases match TRBD1. The clonotype originates from a man aged 25-40 years in good health and CMV-seropositive. Sequencing was performed on PBMCs. The DNA of the CDR3 is TGCGCCAGTCGGGACAGCTCCTACGAGCAGTACTTC. It encodes CASRDSSYEQYF.